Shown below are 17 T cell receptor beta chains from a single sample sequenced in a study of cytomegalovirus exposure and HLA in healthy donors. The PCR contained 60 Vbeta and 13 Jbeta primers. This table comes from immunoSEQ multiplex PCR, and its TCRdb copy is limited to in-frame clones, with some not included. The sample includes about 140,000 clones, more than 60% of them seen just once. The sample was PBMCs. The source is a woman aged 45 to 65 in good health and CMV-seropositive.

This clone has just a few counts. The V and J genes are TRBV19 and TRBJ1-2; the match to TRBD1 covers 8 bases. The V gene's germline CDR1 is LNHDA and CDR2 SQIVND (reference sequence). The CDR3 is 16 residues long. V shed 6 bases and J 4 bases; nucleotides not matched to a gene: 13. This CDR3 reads CASREGAGGAVYGYTF. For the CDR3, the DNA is TGTGCCAGTAGGGAAGGTGCAGGGGGCGCCGTCTATGGCTACACCTTC.

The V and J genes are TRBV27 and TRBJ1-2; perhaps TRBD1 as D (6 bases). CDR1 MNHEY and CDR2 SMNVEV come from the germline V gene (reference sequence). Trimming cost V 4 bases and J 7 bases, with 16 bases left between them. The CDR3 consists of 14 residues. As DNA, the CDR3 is TGTGCCAGCAGTTCCTTTTTTAGGGGGGGTGGCTACACCTTC. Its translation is CASSSFFRGGGYTF.

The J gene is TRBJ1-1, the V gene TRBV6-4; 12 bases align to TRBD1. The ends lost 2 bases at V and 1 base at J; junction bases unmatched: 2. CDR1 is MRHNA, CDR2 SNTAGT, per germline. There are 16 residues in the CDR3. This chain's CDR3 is CASSDGTGGPNTEAFF. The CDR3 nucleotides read TGTGCCAGCAGTGACGGGACAGGGGGCCCGAACACTGAAGCTTTCTTT.

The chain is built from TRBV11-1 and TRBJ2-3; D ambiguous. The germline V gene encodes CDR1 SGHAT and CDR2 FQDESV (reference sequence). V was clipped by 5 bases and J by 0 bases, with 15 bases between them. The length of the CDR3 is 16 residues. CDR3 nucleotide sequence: TGTGCCAGCAGCCAGAGGTTGACTTCTAGCACAGATACGCAGTATTTT. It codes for CASSQRLTSSTDTQYF. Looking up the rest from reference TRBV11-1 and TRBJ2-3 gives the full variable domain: EAEVAQSPRYKITEKSQAVAFWCDPISGHATLYWYRQILGQGPELLVQFQDESVVDDSQLPKDRFSAERLKGVDSTLKIQPAELGDSAMYLCASSQRLTSSTDTQYFGPGTRLTVL.

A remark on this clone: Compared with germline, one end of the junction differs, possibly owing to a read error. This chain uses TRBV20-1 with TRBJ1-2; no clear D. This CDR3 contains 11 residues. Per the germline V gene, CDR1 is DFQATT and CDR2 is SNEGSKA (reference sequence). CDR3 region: CSLTHMGYQAF. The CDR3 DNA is TGCAGTTTAACCCATATGGGCTATCAGGCGTTC.

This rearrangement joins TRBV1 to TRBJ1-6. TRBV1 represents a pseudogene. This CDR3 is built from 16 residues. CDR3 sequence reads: CTSSQEAVFYNSPLHF. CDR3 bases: TGCACCAGCAGCCAAGAAGCGGTGTTCTATAATTCACCCCTCCACTTT.

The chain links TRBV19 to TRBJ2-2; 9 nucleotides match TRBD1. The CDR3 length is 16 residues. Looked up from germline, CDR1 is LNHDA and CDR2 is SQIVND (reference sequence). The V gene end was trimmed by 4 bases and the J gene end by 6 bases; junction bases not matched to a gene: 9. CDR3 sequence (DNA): TGTGCCAGTAGTAACCTTCCGGGACAGGGTTCCGGGGAGCTGTTTTTT. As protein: CASSNLPGQGSGELFF.

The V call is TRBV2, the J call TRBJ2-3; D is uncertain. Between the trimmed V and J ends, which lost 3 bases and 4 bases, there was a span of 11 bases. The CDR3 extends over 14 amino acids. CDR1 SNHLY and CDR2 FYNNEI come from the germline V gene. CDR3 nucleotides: TGTGCCAGCAGTGAGACACTCCACCCAGATACGCAGTATTTT. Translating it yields CASSETLHPDTQYF.

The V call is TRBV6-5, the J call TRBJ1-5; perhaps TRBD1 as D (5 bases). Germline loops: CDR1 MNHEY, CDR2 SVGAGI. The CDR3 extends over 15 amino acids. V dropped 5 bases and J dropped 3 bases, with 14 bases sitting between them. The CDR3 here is CASSLAGGINQPQHF. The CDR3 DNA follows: TGTGCCAGCAGTCTAGCGGGGGGAATCAATCAGCCCCAGCATTTT.

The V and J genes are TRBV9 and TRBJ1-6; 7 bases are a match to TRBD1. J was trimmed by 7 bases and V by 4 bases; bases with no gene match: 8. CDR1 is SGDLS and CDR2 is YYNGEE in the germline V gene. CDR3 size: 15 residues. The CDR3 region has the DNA TGTGCCAGCAGCTTCCAGGGGGTTGGCAATTCACCCCTCCACTTT. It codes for CASSFQGVGNSPLHF.

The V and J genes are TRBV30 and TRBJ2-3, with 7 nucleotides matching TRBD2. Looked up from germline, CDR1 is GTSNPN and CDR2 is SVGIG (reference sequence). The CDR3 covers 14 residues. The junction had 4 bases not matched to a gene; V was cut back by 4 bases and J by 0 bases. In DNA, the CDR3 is TGTGCCTGGAAGGCTAGCGGTAGCACAGATACGCAGTATTTT. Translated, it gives CAWKASGSTDTQYF.

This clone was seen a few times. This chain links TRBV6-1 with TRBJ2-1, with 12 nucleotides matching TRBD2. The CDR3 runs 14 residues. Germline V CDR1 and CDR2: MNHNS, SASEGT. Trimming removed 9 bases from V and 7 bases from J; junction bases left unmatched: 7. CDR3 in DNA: TGTGCCAGTGAGGCTAGCGGGGGGGTGAATGAGCAGTTCTTC. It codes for CASEASGGVNEQFF.

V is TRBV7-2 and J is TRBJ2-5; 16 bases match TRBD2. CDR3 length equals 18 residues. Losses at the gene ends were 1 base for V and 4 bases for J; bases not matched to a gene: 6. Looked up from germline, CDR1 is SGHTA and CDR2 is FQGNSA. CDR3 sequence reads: CASSLEGLAGGLRETQYF. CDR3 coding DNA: TGTGCCAGCAGCTTAGAGGGACTAGCGGGGGGGTTACGAGAGACCCAGTACTTC.

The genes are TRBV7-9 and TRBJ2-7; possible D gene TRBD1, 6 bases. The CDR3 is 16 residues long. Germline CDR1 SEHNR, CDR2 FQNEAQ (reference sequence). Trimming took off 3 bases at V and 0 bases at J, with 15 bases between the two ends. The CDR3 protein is CASSLYGTSSSYEQYF. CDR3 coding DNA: TGTGCCAGCAGCTTGTACGGGACATCGAGCTCCTACGAGCAGTACTTC.

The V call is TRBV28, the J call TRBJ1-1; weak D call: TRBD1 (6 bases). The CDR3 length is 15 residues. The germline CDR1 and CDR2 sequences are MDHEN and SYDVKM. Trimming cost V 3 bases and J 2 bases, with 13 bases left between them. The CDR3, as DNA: TGTGCCAGCAGTTTTTCCACAGGGTTCAACACTGAAGCTTTCTTT. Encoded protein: CASSFSTGFNTEAFF.

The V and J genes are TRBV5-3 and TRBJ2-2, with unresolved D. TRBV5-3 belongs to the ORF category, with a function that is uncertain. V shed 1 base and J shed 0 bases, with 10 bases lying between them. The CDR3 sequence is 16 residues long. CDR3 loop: CARSLNGGANTGELFF. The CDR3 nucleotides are TGTGCCAGAAGCTTGAATGGTGGAGCGAACACCGGGGAGCTGTTTTTT.

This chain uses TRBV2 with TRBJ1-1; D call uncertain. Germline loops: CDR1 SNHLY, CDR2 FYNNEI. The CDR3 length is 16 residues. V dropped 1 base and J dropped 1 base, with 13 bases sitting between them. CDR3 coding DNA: TGTGCCAGCAGTGAAGTGTTGGGCAGAGCGAACACTGAAGCTTTCTTT. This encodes CASSEVLGRANTEAFF.